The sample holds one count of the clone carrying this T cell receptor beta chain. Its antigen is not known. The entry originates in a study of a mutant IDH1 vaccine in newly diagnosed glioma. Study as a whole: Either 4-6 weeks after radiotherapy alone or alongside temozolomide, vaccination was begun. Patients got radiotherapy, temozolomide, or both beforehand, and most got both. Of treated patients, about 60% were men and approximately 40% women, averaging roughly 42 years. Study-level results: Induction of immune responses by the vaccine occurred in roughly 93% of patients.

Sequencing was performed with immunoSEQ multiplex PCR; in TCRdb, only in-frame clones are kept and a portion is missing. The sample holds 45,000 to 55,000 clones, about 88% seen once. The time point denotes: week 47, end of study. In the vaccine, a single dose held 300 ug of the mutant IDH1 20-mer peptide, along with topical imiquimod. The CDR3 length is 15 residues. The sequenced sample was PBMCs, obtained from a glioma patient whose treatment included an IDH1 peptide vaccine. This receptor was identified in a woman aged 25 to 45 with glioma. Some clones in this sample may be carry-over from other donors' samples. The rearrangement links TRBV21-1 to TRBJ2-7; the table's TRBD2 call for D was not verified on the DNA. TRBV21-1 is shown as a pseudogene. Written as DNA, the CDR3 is TGTGCCAGCAGCAAAGCGAAGAACTTGTGGTCCGAGCAGTACTTC. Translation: CASSKAKNLWSEQYF.